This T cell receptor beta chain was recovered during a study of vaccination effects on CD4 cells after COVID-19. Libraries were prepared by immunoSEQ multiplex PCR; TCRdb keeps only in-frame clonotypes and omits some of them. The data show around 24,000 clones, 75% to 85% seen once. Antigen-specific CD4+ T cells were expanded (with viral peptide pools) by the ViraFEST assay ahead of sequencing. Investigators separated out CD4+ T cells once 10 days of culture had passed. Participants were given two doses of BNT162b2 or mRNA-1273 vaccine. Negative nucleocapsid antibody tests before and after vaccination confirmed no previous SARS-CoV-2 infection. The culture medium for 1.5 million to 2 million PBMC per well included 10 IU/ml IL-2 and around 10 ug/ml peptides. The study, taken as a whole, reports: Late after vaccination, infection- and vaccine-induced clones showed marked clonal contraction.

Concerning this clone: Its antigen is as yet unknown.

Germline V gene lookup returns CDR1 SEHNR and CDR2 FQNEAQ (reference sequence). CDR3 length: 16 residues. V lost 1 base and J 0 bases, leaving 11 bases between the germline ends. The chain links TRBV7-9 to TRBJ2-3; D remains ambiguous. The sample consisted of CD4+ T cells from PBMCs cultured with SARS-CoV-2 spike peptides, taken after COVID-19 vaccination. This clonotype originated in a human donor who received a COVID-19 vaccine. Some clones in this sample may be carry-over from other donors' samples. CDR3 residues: CASSLVPDSSTDTQYF. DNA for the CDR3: TGTGCCAGCAGCTTAGTCCCAGATAGTAGCACAGATACGCAGTATTTT.